Below are 3 T cell receptor beta chains sequenced from a single sample in a study of CD8 T cells in Susac syndrome. With random hexamers, reverse transcription was performed on about 0.5 to 1 ug of RNA. Via MiXCR, TCRdb re-called the immunoSEQ multiplex PCR reads, giving one row per CDR3 protein. The sample lists 400,000 to 550,000 distinct CDR3 sequences; 75% to 90% were seen once. The source material was CD8+ T cells from PBMCs. The receptors derive from a human donor with multiple sclerosis.

The CDR3 region is CASSLSGQFSNQPQHF. Here the CDR3 DNA reads TGTGCCAGCAGCTTATCGGGGCAGTTTAGCAATCAGCCCCAGCATTTT. This chain links TRBV11-2 with TRBJ1-5; D possibly corresponds to TRBD1 (5 bases). This CDR3 contains 16 residues. Germline V gives CDR1 SGHAT, CDR2 FQNNGV. Trimming stripped 2 bases from V and 0 bases from J, with 11 bases between.

This CDR3 reads CASSLAEIPLENEQFF. DNA for the CDR3: TGCGCCAGCAGCTTAGCAGAGATACCCCTGGAGAATGAGCAGTTCTTC. The rearrangement joins TRBV5-1 to TRBJ2-1; D not certain. The CDR3 has 16 amino acids. Germline assignment: CDR1 SGHRS and CDR2 YFSETQ. V shed 2 bases and J shed 7 bases, with 19 bases lying between them.

Concerning this clonotype itself: Its ends do not fully match the called genes, so a read error is possible. The gene calls are TRBV4-1 and TRBJ2-7, with D perhaps assigned TRBD1 or TRBD2 (5 bases each). Germline CDR1 is MGHRA and CDR2 is YSYEKL. There are 11 residues in the CDR3. CDR3 loop: CASSGGYGQYF. DNA of the CDR3: TGCGCCAGCAGCGGGGGTTACGGGCAGTACTTC.